This T cell receptor beta chain was recovered during a study of neurological immune-mediated disorders. Every sequencing run produced over 200 million TCR-beta sequences that came from 15-18 subjects. Via MiXCR, TCRdb re-called the 5' RACE reads, giving one row per CDR3 protein. Here the sample spans tens of thousands of distinct CDR3 sequences, around 3.9% being singletons. The J segment lost 4 bases and the V segment lost 4 bases, leaving 6 bases of the junction unmatched. The length of the CDR3 is 14 residues. Germline-derived CDR1 and CDR2 are LGHDT and YNNKEL (reference sequence). Broader study findings: Among 34 multiple sclerosis patients, 18 had repertoires that phylogenetic grouping placed in one related-CDR3 cluster, a possible signature. Private repertoires in all groups were suggested by the absence of shared CDR3 amino acid sequences among expanded clones across subjects.

This clonotype was recorded at least ten times. The antigen is unknown. This rearrangement joins TRBV3-1 to TRBJ1-2; TRBD1 aligns across 7 bases. This sequence was found in a man aged 25-45 years with multiple sclerosis. Sequencing used PBMCs. The CDR3 loop reads CASSPLQGTYGYTF. DNA of the CDR3: TGTGCCAGCAGCCCCTTACAGGGGACCTATGGCTACACCTTC.